This TCR beta chain appears in the sequencing data of a study of cytomegalovirus exposure and HLA in healthy donors. Germline assignment: CDR1 SGHTA and CDR2 FQGTGA. The CDR3 covers 16 residues. Trimming removed 5 bases at V and 1 base at J, with 14 bases between. Primers included in the PCR were 60 Vbeta and 13 Jbeta primers. Clones were read by immunoSEQ multiplex PCR, and TCRdb kept only the in-frame ones, dropping some. The table lists over 150,000 clones, roughly three quarters of them singletons. This TCR came from a woman between 45 and 65 years old in good health and CMV-seropositive. The sequencing input was PBMCs. This sequence joins TRBV7-3 and TRBJ2-2, with a possible D match to TRBD1 (6 bases). The chain's CDR3 is CASSRRADRNTGELFF. The DNA of the CDR3 is TGTGCCAGCAGCCGAAGGGCGGACAGGAACACCGGGGAGCTGTTTTTT.